This entry concerns a single T cell receptor (beta chain). Its antigen is as yet unknown. This sample is drawn from a study of T-cell memory formation after mild COVID-19. The trim removed 7 bases at V and 10 bases at J, leaving 10 bases unmatched. This CDR3 is built from 13 residues. Researchers used 5'RACE with constant-segment primers to make TCR alpha and TCR beta cDNA libraries that carry sample barcodes and UMIs. TCRdb passed the 5' RACE reads through MiXCR, listing each CDR3 protein once. The sample records just over 300,000 distinct CDR3 sequences, less than 20% being singletons. Points from the study as a whole: Clonal second-wave expansions that peaked on day 37 had unconfirmed SARS-CoV-2 specificity. That cross-reactive memory joined was suggested by some responding clones appearing in pre-infection memory. CD4+ contracting clones lay mainly in CM and EM, CD8+ ones in EMRA.

The TCR originated in a man younger than 35 who had mild COVID-19 (a few samples of this study predate the infection). Cell type and time point are not known. Specimen: PBMCs or a T cell subset sorted from them (not recorded which). The chain is built from TRBV12-3 or TRBV12-4 and TRBJ1-2; 9 bases match TRBD1. The CDR3 loop reads CASIYRGRRDYTF. The CDR3 coding sequence is TGTGCCAGCATATACAGGGGGCGAAGAGACTACACCTTC.